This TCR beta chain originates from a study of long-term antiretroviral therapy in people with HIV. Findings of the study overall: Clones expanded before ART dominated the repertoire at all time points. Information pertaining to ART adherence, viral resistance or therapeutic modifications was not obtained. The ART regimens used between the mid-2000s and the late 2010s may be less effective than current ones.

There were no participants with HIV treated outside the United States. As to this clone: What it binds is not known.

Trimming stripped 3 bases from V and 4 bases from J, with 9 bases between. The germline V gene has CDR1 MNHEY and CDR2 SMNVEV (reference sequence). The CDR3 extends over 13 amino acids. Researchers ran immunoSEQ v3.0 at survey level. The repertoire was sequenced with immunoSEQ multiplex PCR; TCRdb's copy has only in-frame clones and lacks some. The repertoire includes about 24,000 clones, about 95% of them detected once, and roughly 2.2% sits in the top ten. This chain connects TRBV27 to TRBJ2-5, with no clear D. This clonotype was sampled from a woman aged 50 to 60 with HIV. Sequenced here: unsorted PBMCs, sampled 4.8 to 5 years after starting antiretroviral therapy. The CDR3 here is CASSLSMLETQYF. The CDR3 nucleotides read TGTGCCAGCAGTTTGTCTATGCTAGAGACCCAGTACTTC.